These 21 T cell receptor beta chains were all obtained from the same sample, sequenced in a study of human T cells and chemical hapten exposure. TCRdb re-called the RACE reads with MiXCR, one entry per CDR3 protein. The sample consists of some 400,000 distinct CDR3 sequences, approximately 5% of them appearing once. Indicated time point: pre-sensitization, week 0. Treatment meaning: therapeutic diphenylcyclopropenone sensitization with weekly scalp DPC. The source material was whole blood, sampled in connection with sensitization to the hapten diphenylcyclopropenone (DPC). These receptors originate from a woman in her fifties or sixties with alopecia areata. Some clones in this sample may be carry-over from other donors' samples.

The rearrangement joins TRBV12-3 or TRBV12-4 to TRBJ1-1; no clear D. This CDR3 is 14 amino acids long. Trimming stripped 3 bases from V and 2 bases from J, with 10 bases between. In DNA, the CDR3 is TGTGCCAGCAGTTTGCTCTTACCCAACACTGAAGCTTTCTTT. Its translation is CASSLLLPNTEAFF.

This clonotype was counted many times. This chain uses TRBV10-3 with TRBJ1-5; 7 bases align to TRBD1. V was clipped by 2 bases and J by 7 bases; unmatched bases: 8. The CDR3 is 15 amino acids. Germline CDR1 ENHRY, CDR2 SYGVKD. This chain's CDR3 is CAISEPRQGGQPQHF. CDR3 nucleotides: TGTGCCATCAGTGAGCCAAGACAGGGTGGCCAGCCCCAGCATTTT.

This clonotype occurred many times. This sequence joins TRBV7-3 and TRBJ2-2, with D hard to call. This CDR3 spans 14 amino acids. Between the trimmed V and J ends, which lost 5 bases and 7 bases, there was a span of 14 bases. In germline, CDR1 is SGHTA, CDR2 FQGTGA. The CDR3 sequence: CASSLDITGGELFF. CDR3 nucleotides: TGTGCCAGCAGCCTTGATATAACGGGCGGGGAGCTGTTTTTT.

This clonotype was observed many times. This chain links TRBV12-3 or TRBV12-4 with TRBJ2-1, with 12 positions matching TRBD2. The CDR3 consists of 13 residues. V trimming: 6 bases; J trimming: 7 bases; junction bases outside the gene matches: 1. CDR3 bases: TGTGCCAGCAGCGGACTAGCGGGGAATGAGCAGTTCTTC. Encoded protein: CASSGLAGNEQFF.

To note about this clonotype: Relative to the germline gene, one junction end is altered; a read error may explain this. This chain links TRBV5-5 with TRBJ2-3; 13 bases are a match to TRBD2. CDR1 and CDR2 (germline): SGHKS, YYEKEE (reference sequence). The length of the CDR3 is 12 residues. In DNA, the CDR3 is TGTGCCAGCGGACTAGCGGGAGATACGCGGTATTTT. It is translated as CASGLAGDTRYF. The full variable domain, with the rest looked up from reference TRBV5-5 and TRBJ2-3, is DAGVTQSPTHLIKTRGQQVTLRCSPISGHKSVSWYQQVLGQGPQFIFQYYEKEERGRGNFPDRFSARQFPNYSSELNVNALLLGDSALYLCASGLAGDTRYFGPGTRLTVL.

Many counts were recorded for this clonotype. The V and J genes are TRBV29-1 and TRBJ2-1; D not resolved. The CDR3 loop spans 11 amino acids. Per the germline V gene, CDR1 is SQVTM and CDR2 is ANQGSEA. V lost 4 bases, J lost 8 bases, and 9 bases lay in between. This CDR3 reads CSVGHLHEQFF. CDR3 coding DNA: TGCAGCGTTGGCCATTTACATGAGCAGTTCTTC.

On this clonotype itself: This clone may be a read error of a much larger clone one base away. The conserved closing phenylalanine or tryptophan is absent in this CDR3, likely reflecting a read error. The chain combines TRBV27 with TRBJ2-7; either TRBD1 or TRBD2 may fit D (5 bases each). Per the germline V gene, CDR1 is MNHEY and CDR2 is SMNVEV (reference sequence). The CDR3 extends over 13 amino acids. V was trimmed by 5 bases and J by 7 bases, leaving 15 bases between them. CDR3: CASSRGAGLEQYL. The CDR3 bases are TGTGCCAGCAGTCGAGGGGCGGGTCTGGAGCAGTACTTA.

This clonotype was seen many times. The rearrangement links TRBV28 to TRBJ2-3; 8 bases line up with TRBD1. After removal of 5 bases from V and 2 bases from J, the junction contained 9 bases not matched to a gene. The CDR3 is made up of 16 amino acids. Germline loops: CDR1 MDHEN, CDR2 SYDVKM. CDR3 sequence (DNA): TGTGCCAGCAGTCAAGCAGGGGGCGGTCTCACAGATACGCAGTATTTT. Translated: CASSQAGGGLTDTQYF.

The genes are TRBV4-3 and TRBJ2-1; 13 nucleotides match TRBD2. CDR1 LGHNA and CDR2 YSLEER come from the germline V gene. Trimming at V came to 2 bases and at J to 5 bases, leaving 6 bases not matched to a gene. This CDR3 comprises 17 residues. CDR3 residues: CASSQFGTSGKNNEQFF. The CDR3 nucleotides read TGCGCCAGCAGCCAATTCGGGACTAGCGGGAAAAACAATGAGCAGTTCTTC.

The rearrangement uses TRBV6-5 and TRBJ2-3, with D possibly being TRBD2 (6 bases). V was cut by 0 bases and J by 5 bases, with 9 bases left in between. The CDR3 is made up of 14 amino acids. Germline-derived CDR1 and CDR2 are MNHEY and SVGAGI. The CDR3 is CASSYSGGVDTQYF. Written as DNA, the CDR3 is TGTGCCAGCAGTTACTCCGGGGGAGTAGATACGCAGTATTTT.

The chain recombines TRBV29-1 with TRBJ2-5, with 7 bases identical to TRBD2. There are 16 residues in the CDR3. V lost 0 bases and J lost 0; bases outside the gene matches: 7. The V gene's germline CDR1 is SQVTM and CDR2 ANQGSEA. For the CDR3, the DNA is TGCAGCGTTGAAGATCTACAGCGGGGCGACCAAGAGACCCAGTACTTC. It is translated as CSVEDLQRGDQETQYF.

The rearrangement uses TRBV21-1 and TRBJ1-3; TRBD1 is the table's D call, not checked against the DNA. TRBV21-1 is an annotated pseudogene. This CDR3 spans 16 amino acids. CDR3 DNA: TGTGCCAGCAGCAAAGAGCCAGGGCGTAGAGGAAACACCATATATTTT. It is translated as CASSKEPGRRGNTIYF.

Many counts were recorded for this clonotype. The CDR3 nucleotides read TGTGCCAGCCGCTCTGGGGCCAACGTCCTGACTTTC. It specifies CASRSGANVLTF. This rearrangement joins TRBV7-9 to TRBJ2-6; D is uncertain. The CDR3 has 12 amino acids. The V and J ends lost 8 bases and 0 bases respectively, with 2 bases between them. The germline V gene has CDR1 SEHNR and CDR2 FQNEAQ (reference sequence).

This clonotype was observed many times. The chain uses TRBV29-1 and TRBJ1-2; D call uncertain. The germline V gene encodes CDR1 SQVTM and CDR2 ANQGSEA. The ends were cut back, 0 bases at V and 5 bases at J, with 7 bases in the middle. This CDR3 is 12 amino acids long. CDR3 sequence reads: CSVEDASYGYTF. The CDR3 nucleotides read TGCAGCGTTGAAGATGCCTCTTATGGCTACACCTTC.

This clonotype was detected ten times or more. This sequence joins TRBV2 and TRBJ2-3; 8 bases align to TRBD1. Germline CDR1 SNHLY, CDR2 FYNNEI. The CDR3 loop spans 15 amino acids. Trimming at V came to 8 bases and at J to 2 bases, leaving 9 bases not matched to a gene. The CDR3 coding sequence is TGTGCCAGCCTCGCCGGGACAGGCGTCACAGATACGCAGTATTTT. It specifies CASLAGTGVTDTQYF.

In the case of this clonotype: A much larger clone lies one base from this, so it may be a read error. The chain has TRBV12-5 and TRBJ1-5, with TRBD1 identical over 9 bases. Germline V CDR1 and CDR2: LGHNT, FRNRAP. This CDR3 has 12 residues. This CDR3 reads CARDRGNQPLHF. As DNA, the CDR3 is TGTGCTAGGGACAGGGGAAATCAGCCCCTGCATTTT.

The gene calls are TRBV6-2 or TRBV6-3 and TRBJ2-1; D is uncertain. The germline CDR1 and CDR2 sequences are MNHEY and SVGEGT. The CDR3 is 13 residues long. V lost 6 bases, J lost 2 bases, and 8 bases lay in between. CDR3 residues: CASSPYAYNEQFF. CDR3 nucleotide sequence: TGTGCCAGCAGCCCTTACGCCTACAATGAGCAGTTCTTC.

The sample holds many counts of this clonotype. The chain has TRBV6-2 or TRBV6-3 and TRBJ2-7, with unresolved D. V was shortened by 2 bases and J by 0 bases, with 5 bases between the two germline ends. The CDR3 spans 13 residues. Germline CDR1 is MNHEY and CDR2 is SVGEGT. The DNA of the CDR3 is TGTGCCAGCAGTTACGGCCACTCCTACGAGCAGTACTTC. Translating gives CASSYGHSYEQYF.

This clonotype was seen a handful of times. The chain carries TRBV6-1 and TRBJ1-5, with TRBD1 matching 7 bases. V dropped 8 bases and J dropped 5; count of bases not matched to a gene: 9. This CDR3 is 14 amino acids long. Germline CDR1 and CDR2: MNHNS and SASEGT. Here the CDR3 DNA reads TGTGCCAGCCTGGGACACAGGGGCCATCAGCCCCAGCATTTT. This sequence encodes CASLGHRGHQPQHF.

The sample holds many counts of this clonotype. The chain combines TRBV24-1 with TRBJ2-1, with D perhaps matching TRBD2 (6 bases). The V gene's germline CDR1 is KGHDR and CDR2 SFDVKD. The CDR3 contains 12 residues. The V and J ends lost 8 bases and 10 bases respectively, with 14 bases between them. CDR3 sequence: CATNAGIGEQFF. In nucleotides, the CDR3 is TGTGCCACCAACGCGGGAATAGGAGAGCAGTTCTTC.

There are many counts of this clonotype. The chain combines TRBV7-9 with TRBJ2-3; 9 bases align to TRBD2. The CDR3 totals 14 residues. Germline-derived CDR1 and CDR2 are SEHNR and FQNEAQ (reference sequence). V lost 5 bases and J lost 2; bases outside the gene matches: 2. The CDR3 coding sequence is TGTGCCAGCAGCCCTAGCGGGATCACAGATACGCAGTATTTT. Translated: CASSPSGITDTQYF.